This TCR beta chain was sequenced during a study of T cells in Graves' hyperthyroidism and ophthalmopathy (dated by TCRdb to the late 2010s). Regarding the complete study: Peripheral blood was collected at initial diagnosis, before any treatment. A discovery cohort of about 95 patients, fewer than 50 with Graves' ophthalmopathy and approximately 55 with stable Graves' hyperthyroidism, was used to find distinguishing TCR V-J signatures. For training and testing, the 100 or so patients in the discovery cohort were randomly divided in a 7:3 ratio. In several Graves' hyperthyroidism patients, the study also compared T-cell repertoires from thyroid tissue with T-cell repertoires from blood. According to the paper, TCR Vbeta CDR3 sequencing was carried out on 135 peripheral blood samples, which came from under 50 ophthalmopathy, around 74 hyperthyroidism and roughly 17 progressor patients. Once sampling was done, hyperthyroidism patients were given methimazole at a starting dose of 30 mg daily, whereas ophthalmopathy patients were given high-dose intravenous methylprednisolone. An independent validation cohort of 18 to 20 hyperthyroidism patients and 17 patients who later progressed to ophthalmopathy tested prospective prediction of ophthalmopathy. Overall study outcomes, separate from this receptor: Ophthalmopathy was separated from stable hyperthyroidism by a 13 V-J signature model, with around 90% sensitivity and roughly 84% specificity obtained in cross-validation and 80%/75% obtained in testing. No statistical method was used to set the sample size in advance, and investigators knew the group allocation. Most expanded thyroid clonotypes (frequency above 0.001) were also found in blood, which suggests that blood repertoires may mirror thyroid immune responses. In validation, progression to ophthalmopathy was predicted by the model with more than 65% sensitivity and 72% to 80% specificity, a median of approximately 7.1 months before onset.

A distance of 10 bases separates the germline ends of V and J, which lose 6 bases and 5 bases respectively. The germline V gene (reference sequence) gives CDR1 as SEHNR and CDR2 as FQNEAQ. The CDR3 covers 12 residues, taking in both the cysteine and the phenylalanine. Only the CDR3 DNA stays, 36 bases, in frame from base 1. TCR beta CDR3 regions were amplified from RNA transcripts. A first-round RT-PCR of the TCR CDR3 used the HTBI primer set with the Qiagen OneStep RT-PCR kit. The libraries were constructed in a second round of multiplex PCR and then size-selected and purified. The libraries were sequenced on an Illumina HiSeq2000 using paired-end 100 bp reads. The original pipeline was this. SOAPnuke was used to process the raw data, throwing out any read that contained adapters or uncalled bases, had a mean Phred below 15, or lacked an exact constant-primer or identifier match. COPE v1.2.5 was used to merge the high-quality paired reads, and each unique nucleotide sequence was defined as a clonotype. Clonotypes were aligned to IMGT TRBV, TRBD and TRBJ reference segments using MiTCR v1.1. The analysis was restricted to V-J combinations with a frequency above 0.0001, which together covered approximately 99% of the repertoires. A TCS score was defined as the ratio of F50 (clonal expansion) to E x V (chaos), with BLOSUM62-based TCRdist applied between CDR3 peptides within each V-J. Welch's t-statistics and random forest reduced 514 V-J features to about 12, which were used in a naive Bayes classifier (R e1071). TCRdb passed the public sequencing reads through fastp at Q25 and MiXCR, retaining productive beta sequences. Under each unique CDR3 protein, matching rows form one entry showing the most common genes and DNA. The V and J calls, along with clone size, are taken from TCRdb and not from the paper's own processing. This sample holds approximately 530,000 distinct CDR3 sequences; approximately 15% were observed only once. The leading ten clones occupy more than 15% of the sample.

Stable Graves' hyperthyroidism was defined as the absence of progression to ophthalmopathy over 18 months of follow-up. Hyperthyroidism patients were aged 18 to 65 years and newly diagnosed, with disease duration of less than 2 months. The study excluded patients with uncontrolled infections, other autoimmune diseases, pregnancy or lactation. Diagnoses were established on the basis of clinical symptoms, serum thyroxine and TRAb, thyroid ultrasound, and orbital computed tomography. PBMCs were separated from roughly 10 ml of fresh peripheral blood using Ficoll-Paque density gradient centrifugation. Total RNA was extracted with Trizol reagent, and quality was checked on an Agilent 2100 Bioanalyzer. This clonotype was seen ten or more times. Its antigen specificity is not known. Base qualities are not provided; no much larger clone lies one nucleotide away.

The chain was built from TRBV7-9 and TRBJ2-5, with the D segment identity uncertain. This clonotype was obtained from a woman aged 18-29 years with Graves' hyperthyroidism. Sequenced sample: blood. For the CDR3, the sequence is CASSLQRETQYF. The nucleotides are TGTGCCAGCAGTTTGCAAAGGGAGACCCAGTACTTC.